One and the same sample provided the 23 T cell receptor beta chains below, sequenced in a study of cytomegalovirus exposure and HLA in healthy donors. The PCR was carried out with 60 Vbeta primers and 13 Jbeta primers. The table came from immunoSEQ multiplex PCR; TCRdb's copy has only in-frame clones and leaves some out. The table lists over 100,000 clones, more than 60% of them singletons, with approximately 2.4% in the top ten. The sequenced sample consisted of PBMCs. These receptors came from a female donor in good health and CMV-seronegative.

This chain uses TRBV7-9 with TRBJ2-2; the match to TRBD1 covers 11 bases. The germline gives CDR1 SEHNR, CDR2 FQNEAQ (reference sequence). The CDR3 extends over 15 amino acids. Trimming removed 4 bases from V and 6 bases from J; junction bases left unmatched: 4. Here the CDR3 reads CASSYGTGGPGELFF. CDR3 DNA sequence: TGTGCCAGCAGCTACGGGACAGGGGGTCCCGGGGAGCTGTTTTTT.

The rearrangement links TRBV14 to TRBJ2-3; TRBD2 matches at 9 bases. Germline-derived CDR1 and CDR2 are SGHDN and FVKESK. J was trimmed by 2 bases and V by 4 bases; bases with no gene match: 10. This CDR3 comprises 17 residues. This CDR3 reads CASSPQRGVLLTDTQYF. The CDR3 DNA reads TGTGCCAGCAGCCCTCAGCGGGGGGTGTTACTCACAGATACGCAGTATTTT.

This clone was recorded a few times. V usage is TRBV27 and J usage is TRBJ1-1, with 7 positions matching TRBD1. The CDR3 runs 14 residues. The germline CDR1 and CDR2 sequences are MNHEY and SMNVEV (reference sequence). V shed 5 bases, J shed 4 bases, and the junction held 7 bases outside the gene matches. Written as DNA, the CDR3 is TGTGCCAGCAGTGCTGACAGGGTCCGCACTGAAGCTTTCTTT. It encodes CASSADRVRTEAFF.

This clone was seen a single time. The V gene is TRBV18, the J gene TRBJ2-7; 10 bases line up with TRBD1. Trimming at V came to 3 bases and at J to 2 bases, leaving 4 bases not matched to a gene. Germline V gene sequence: CDR1 KGHSH, CDR2 LQKENI. This CDR3 contains 15 residues. DNA of the CDR3: TGTGCCAGCTCACCCCCGGGACAGGGGACCTACGAGCAGTACTTC. Its protein product is CASSPPGQGTYEQYF. Drawing the rest from reference TRBV18 and TRBJ2-7, the complete variable domain is NAGVMQNPRHLVRRRGQEARLRCSPMKGHSHVYWYRQLPEEGLKFMVYLQKENIIDESGMPKERFSAEFPKEGPSILRIQQVVRGDSAAYFCASSPPGQGTYEQYFGPGTRLTVT.

The chain employs TRBV6-1 and TRBJ2-1, with TRBD1 matching 9 bases. Germline trimming cut 4 bases from V and 8 bases from J; bases unmatched to any gene: 12. The length of the CDR3 is 16 residues. Germline lookup yields CDR1 MNHNS and CDR2 SASEGT. CDR3 DNA: TGTGCCAGCAGTGCCTCCCCGGGACAGGGTATCGATGAGCAGTTCTTC. Protein: CASSASPGQGIDEQFF.

The chain employs TRBV6-1 and TRBJ1-1, with TRBD1 identical over 9 bases. The CDR3 extends over 14 amino acids. Trimming took 6 bases from V and 5 from J; bases not matched to a gene: 7. Germline V lookup: CDR1 MNHNS, CDR2 SASEGT. The CDR3 nucleotides are TGTGCCAGCAGGACAGGGGGATGGCGGACTGAAGCTTTCTTT. Protein sequence: CASRTGGWRTEAFF.

This clone was picked up a small number of times. The V gene is TRBV6-1, the J gene TRBJ1-1, with D perhaps matching TRBD1 (5 bases). The CDR3 consists of 13 residues. In germline, CDR1 is MNHNS, CDR2 SASEGT. With 4 bases removed from V and 2 bases from J, the gap between germline ends came to 8 bases. The CDR3 DNA sequence: TGTGCCAGCAGTGGCGACAGAAACACTGAAGCTTTCTTT. Translation: CASSGDRNTEAFF.

The chain uses TRBV5-4 and TRBJ2-7; 9 nucleotides align to TRBD1. The junction had 5 bases not matched to a gene; V was cut back by 2 bases and J by 5 bases. The CDR3 loop spans 14 amino acids. The germline gives CDR1 SGHNT, CDR2 YYREEE (reference sequence). CDR3 sequence (DNA): TGTGCCAGCAGCTTATGGGACAGGGCCCACGAGCAGTACTTC. Translated: CASSLWDRAHEQYF.

The chain recombines TRBV6-6 with TRBJ2-7; tentative D call: TRBD2 (6 bases). The CDR3 consists of 16 residues. CDR1 MNHNY and CDR2 SVGAGI come from the germline V gene (reference sequence). V was shortened by 2 bases and J by 0 bases, with 14 bases between the two germline ends. In DNA, the CDR3 is TGTGCCAGCAGTTACGGGGGAGGCGCTAGCTCCTACGAGCAGTACTTC. This translates into CASSYGGGASSYEQYF.

In its sample, this clone was seen once. The chain has TRBV2 and TRBJ1-6; possibly TRBD1 for D (6 bases). V was pared by 5 bases and J by 4 bases, with 15 bases between. Germline V gene data show CDR1 as SNHLY and CDR2 as FYNNEI. The CDR3 runs 16 residues. CDR3 nucleotides: TGTGCCAGCAGTACCTGGGGGCAGGGATATAATTCACCCCTCCACTTT. Amino acids: CASSTWGQGYNSPLHF.

The chain joins TRBV6-1 to TRBJ2-1, with 7 bases identical to TRBD1. This CDR3 spans 14 amino acids. V gave up 3 bases and J gave up 5 bases; unmatched junction bases: 4. Germline V lookup: CDR1 MNHNS, CDR2 SASEGT. The CDR3 DNA is TGTGCCAGCAGTGACGGACAGGAGAACAATGAGCAGTTCTTC. It translates to CASSDGQENNEQFF.

The chain uses TRBV5-1 and TRBJ1-5; 7 nucleotides agree with TRBD1. Germline V CDR1 and CDR2: SGHRS, YFSETQ. This CDR3 is 16 amino acids long. J gave up 2 bases and V 0 bases, and 5 bases lay outside the gene matches. CDR3 sequence reads: CASSLEAGGGNQPQHF. DNA of the CDR3: TGCGCCAGCAGCTTGGAGGCAGGGGGAGGCAATCAGCCCCAGCATTTT.

This clone was counted only a few times. The V call is TRBV10-2, the J call TRBJ2-1; the match to TRBD2 covers 15 bases. Germline CDR1 and CDR2: WSHSY and SAAADI. CDR3 size: 18 residues. V trimming: 8 bases; J trimming: 0 bases; junction bases outside the gene matches: 8. In DNA form, the CDR3 reads TGCGCCAGCGGGAGGACTAGCGGGGGGGAGAGCTCCTACAATGAGCAGTTCTTC. Protein sequence: CASGRTSGGESSYNEQFF.

The chain joins TRBV18 to TRBJ1-6; 10 nucleotides align to TRBD1. The CDR3 has 14 residues. After removal of 4 bases from V and 7 bases from J, the junction contained 1 base not matched to a gene. Per the germline V gene, CDR1 is KGHSH and CDR2 is LQKENI. This CDR3 reads CASSRDRGNSPLHF. The CDR3 DNA reads TGTGCCAGCTCACGGGACAGGGGAAATTCACCCCTCCACTTT.

The V call is TRBV9, the J call TRBJ2-3; tentatively, D is TRBD1 (5 bases). Germline V CDR1 and CDR2: SGDLS, YYNGEE. V was shortened by 1 base and J by 3 bases, with 12 bases between the two germline ends. CDR3 length: 15 residues. The CDR3 loop is CASSVIQVGTDTQYF. As DNA, the CDR3 is TGTGCCAGCAGCGTAATACAGGTGGGGACAGATACGCAGTATTTT.

CDR3: CASSLEERTEAFF. The CDR3 DNA reads TGTGCCAGCAGCTTAGAGGAGCGGACTGAAGCTTTCTTT. The chain links TRBV7-9 to TRBJ1-1, with D uncertain. CDR1 and CDR2 (germline): SEHNR, FQNEAQ (reference sequence). Trimming took 1 base from V and 5 from J, leaving 8 bases between them. This CDR3 contains 13 residues.

This chain joins TRBV28 and TRBJ1-5; D remains ambiguous. The V gene lost 4 bases and the J gene lost 4 bases, with 14 bases spanning the gap. The CDR3 totals 15 residues. Germline V lookup: CDR1 MDHEN, CDR2 SYDVKM. The CDR3 DNA follows: TGTGCCAGCAGTTCCCCGTCTACCTTTAATCAGCCCCAGCATTTT. It encodes CASSSPSTFNQPQHF.

V gene TRBV7-9 combines with J gene TRBJ2-1; TRBD1 agrees at 11 bases. Germline loops: CDR1 SEHNR, CDR2 FQNEAQ (reference sequence). After removal of 4 bases from V and 6 bases from J, the junction contained 11 bases not matched to a gene. The CDR3 runs to 17 residues. The CDR3 coding sequence is TGTGCCAGCAGCTCCCGGACAGGGGGCAACCCTCTCAATGAGCAGTTCTTC. It codes for CASSSRTGGNPLNEQFF.

The rearrangement joins TRBV10-3 to TRBJ2-7; 11 bases match TRBD1. V dropped 7 bases and J dropped 5; count of bases not matched to a gene: 7. CDR1 is ENHRY, CDR2 SYGVKD, per germline. The CDR3 loop spans 14 amino acids. The CDR3 reads CAIKGGQGDHEQYF. CDR3 sequence (DNA): TGTGCCATCAAAGGGGGACAGGGGGACCACGAGCAGTACTTC.

The chain couples TRBV5-4 to TRBJ2-3; 10 nucleotides match TRBD2. The CDR3 is 17 residues long. Germline loops: CDR1 SGHNT, CDR2 YYREEE (reference sequence). J gave up 5 bases and V 4 bases, and 13 bases lay outside the gene matches. The CDR3, as DNA: TGTGCCAGCAGCGGTCTCACTAGCGGGGTGGGAGAAGATACGCAGTATTTT. Its translation: CASSGLTSGVGEDTQYF.

The V gene is TRBV28, the J gene TRBJ1-5; 7 nucleotides agree with TRBD1. Losses at the gene ends were 5 bases for V and 11 bases for J; bases not matched to a gene: 15. The CDR3 has 15 amino acids. Germline CDR1 reads MDHEN; CDR2 reads SYDVKM. CDR3 region: CASSPAETGSLSQHF. CDR3 nucleotides: TGTGCCAGCAGTCCCGCCGAGACAGGGTCTTTATCCCAGCATTTT. Based on the CDR3 plus reference TRBV28 and TRBJ1-5, the full variable domain is DVKVTQSSRYLVKRTGEKVFLECVQDMDHENMFWYRQDPGLGLRLIYFSYDVKMKEKGDIPEGYSVSREKKERFSLILESASTNQTSMYLCASSPAETGSLSQHFGDGTRLSIL.

The CDR3 sequence is CASSGRGGRASYEQYF. In nucleotides, the CDR3 is TGTGCCAGCAGTGGCCGAGGGGGACGCGCCTCCTACGAGCAGTACTTC. The chain couples TRBV6-1 to TRBJ2-7, with TRBD1 as a possible D gene (6 bases). V was clipped by 4 bases and J by 0 bases, with 16 bases between them. The length of the CDR3 is 16 residues. Germline CDR1 is MNHNS and CDR2 is SASEGT.

The chain recombines TRBV30 with TRBJ2-1; perhaps TRBD1 as D (8 bases). The CDR3 is 14 residues long. The germline V gene encodes CDR1 GTSNPN and CDR2 SVGIG (reference sequence). V was shortened by 3 bases and J by 6 bases, with 15 bases between the two germline ends. The CDR3 DNA reads TGTGCCTGGAGCGAGACAGGGGAGGGCAATGAGCAGTTCTTC. Encoded protein: CAWSETGEGNEQFF. Looking up the rest from reference TRBV30 and TRBJ2-1 gives the full variable domain: SQTIHQWPATLVQPVGSPLSLECTVEGTSNPNLYWYRQAAGRGLQLLFYSVGIGQISSEVPQNLSASRPQDRQFILSSKKLLLSDSGFYLCAWSETGEGNEQFFGPGTRLTVL.